Listed below are T cell receptor beta chains from one sample, sequenced in a study of early T cells in non-severe SARS-CoV-2 infection. MiXCR, applied by TCRdb to the 5' RACE reads, yields one record per CDR3 protein. The sample records around 25,000 distinct CDR3 sequences, 5.5% to 7% being singletons. Sequences were obtained from whole blood. These receptors were collected from an adult who was a healthcare worker with PCR-confirmed SARS-CoV-2 infection or an uninfected control (not recorded which). The CDR3 runs from the conserved cysteine through the conserved F or W. A D gene is named only where the DNA matches it firmly. Clone size, where shown, is once, few, many, or a class for clones that have expanded.

d_gene,v_gene,j_gene,abundance,CDR3aa,CDR3nt
NA,TRBV20-1,TRBJ2-5,many,CSALGAETQYF,TGCAGTGCTCTGGGTGCCGAGACCCAGTACTTC
NA,TRBV28,TRBJ1-3,NA,CAGRKRGLSGNTIYF,TGTGCCGGCAGGAAGAGGGGACTCTCTGGAAACACCATATATTTT
NA,TRBV2,TRBJ1-1,many,CASSGDTNTEAFF,TGTGCCAGCAGTGGGGATACGAACACTGAAGCTTTCTTT
NA,TRBV18,TRBJ2-3,NA,CASSPPVADTQYF,TGTGCCAGCTCCCCGCCGGTGGCAGATACGCAGTATTTT
TRBD2,TRBV6-6,TRBJ2-1,few,CASGTRRGGNNEQFF,TGTGCCAGCGGAACCCGACGCGGGGGTAACAATGAGCAGTTCTTC
NA,TRBV7-8,TRBJ2-6,many,CASSLDYEFSGANVLTF,TGTGCCAGCAGCTTAGACTACGAATTCTCTGGGGCCAACGTCCTGACTTTC
TRBD2,TRBV12-3/TRBV12-4,TRBJ2-1,few,CASSPSGTSGLRNEQFF,TGTGCCAGCAGTCCCTCGGGGACTAGCGGACTGCGCAATGAGCAGTTCTTC
NA,TRBV5-3,TRBJ1-5,many,CARSSEGFRHQPQHF,TGTGCCAGAAGCTCCGAGGGTTTTAGGCATCAGCCCCAGCATTTT
TRBD2,TRBV6-6,TRBJ2-2,many,CASSYSLAGGTGELFF,TGTGCCAGCAGTTACTCATTGGCGGGGGGCACCGGGGAGCTGTTTTTT
TRBD1,TRBV29-1,TRBJ2-3,many,CSVNRGHDGRTDTQYF,TGCAGCGTTAACAGGGGGCACGATGGGCGCACAGATACGCAGTATTTT
NA,TRBV5-1,TRBJ2-7,medium-sized,CASSLGGGSYEQYF,TGCGCCAGCAGCTTGGGGGGCGGCTCCTACGAGCAGTACTTC
NA,TRBV5-1,TRBJ2-3,NA,CASSFGGPSTDTQYF,TGCGCCAGCAGCTTCGGGGGGCCGAGCACAGATACGCAGTATTTT
NA,TRBV18,TRBJ2-1,many,CASSPPGPTYNEQFF,TGTGCCAGCTCACCACCGGGGCCGACCTACAATGAGCAGTTCTTC
NA,TRBV20-1,TRBJ1-1,NA,CSAKVPAGTEAFF,TGCAGTGCTAAGGTCCCCGCTGGCACTGAAGCTTTCTTT
NA,TRBV28,TRBJ2-1,many,CASSLGLGGRDEFFF,TGTGCCAGCAGTTTAGGGCTTGGGGGACGGGACGAGTTCTTCTTC
NA,TRBV2,TRBJ2-1,many,CASTRSGNLNEQFF,TGTGCCAGCACCAGATCCGGAAACCTTAATGAGCAGTTCTTC
NA,TRBV25-1,TRBJ1-4,NA,CASSEGSFNEKLFF,TGTGCCAGCAGTGAAGGGAGCTTTAATGAAAAACTGTTTTTT
NA,TRBV5-4,TRBJ2-7,many,CASSLPTGTQSYEQYF,TGTGCCAGCAGCCTGCCTACCGGGACTCAAAGCTACGAGCAGTACTTC
NA,TRBV27,TRBJ1-2,many,CASSIGGYPYGYTF,TGTGCCAGCAGTATAGGGGGGTACCCGTATGGCTACACCTTC
NA,TRBV11-3,TRBJ1-3,NA,CASSLGTGSSGNTIYF,TGTGCCAGCAGCTTAGGCACAGGTTCCTCTGGAAACACCATATATTTT
NA,TRBV6-6,TRBJ1-1,few,CASSFGGQGGTEAFF,TGTGCCAGCAGTTTCGGGGGGCAAGGAGGCACTGAAGCTTTCTTT
NA,TRBV27,TRBJ2-1,many,CASSLGTSDGRFF,TGTGCCAGCAGCTTGGGAACCTCCGACGGGAGGTTCTTC
NA,TRBV5-1,TRBJ1-5,many,CASSANFKGNQPQHF,TGCGCCAGCAGCGCGAATTTTAAGGGCAATCAGCCCCAGCATTTT
NA,TRBV20-1,TRBJ1-2,few,CSAGTGSPNYGYTF,TGCAGTGCTGGTACAGGGAGCCCCAACTATGGCTACACCTTC
NA,TRBV29-1,TRBJ1-2,many,CSARDSSFGYTF,TGCAGCGCCCGGGACTCGAGTTTCGGCTACACCTTC
NA,TRBV7-6,TRBJ1-2,NA,CASTPRPGLWEDGYTF,TGTGCCAGCACCCCCCGCCCGGGTCTATGGGAAGATGGCTACACCTTC
TRBD1,TRBV10-3,TRBJ2-7,few,CAISRTGDEQYF,TGTGCCATCAGCAGGACAGGGGACGAGCAGTACTTC
NA,TRBV6-5,TRBJ2-1,few,CASSYRESRNEQFF,TGTGCCAGCAGTTACAGGGAGTCGAGGAATGAGCAGTTCTTC
NA,TRBV3-1,TRBJ1-3,many,CASSQVAGNTIYF,TGTGCCAGCAGCCAAGTCGCTGGAAACACCATATATTTT
NA,TRBV12-3/TRBV12-4,TRBJ2-7,few,CASKPTATPGEQYF,TGTGCCAGCAAACCGACAGCGACACCTGGGGAGCAGTACTTC
NA,TRBV11-2,TRBJ2-1,many,CASSFLAAGLYNEQFF,TGTGCCAGCAGCTTCCTGGCGGCCGGACTTTACAATGAGCAGTTCTTC
TRBD2,TRBV7-2,TRBJ2-3,NA,CASSLAGGAGTQYF,TGTGCCAGCAGCCTAGCGGGGGGCGCAGGTACGCAGTATTTT
TRBD2,TRBV4-3,TRBJ2-1,few,CASSQPGTSGGNEQFF,TGCGCCAGCAGCCAACCTGGGACTAGCGGGGGCAATGAGCAGTTCTTC
NA,TRBV15,TRBJ1-1,many,CATSRGVDEAFF,TGTGCCACCAGCAGGGGAGTTGATGAAGCTTTCTTT
TRBD1,TRBV5-4,TRBJ1-2,many,CASSAQGGAFLLGYTF,TGTGCCAGCAGCGCCCAGGGGGGCGCTTTCCTTTTGGGCTACACCTTC
TRBD2,TRBV7-2,TRBJ2-1,many,CASSVSGGNYNEQFF,TGTGCCAGCAGCGTTAGCGGGGGAAACTACAATGAGCAGTTCTTC
TRBD1,TRBV20-1,TRBJ1-5,many,CSAGDRVQPQHF,TGCAGTGCAGGGGACAGGGTTCAGCCCCAGCATTTT
NA,TRBV4-2,TRBJ2-2,many,CASSQDFGQGTTTGELFF,TGTGCCAGCAGCCAAGATTTTGGGCAGGGGACGACTACCGGGGAGCTGTTTTTT
NA,TRBV29-1,TRBJ1-1,many,CSVRTPGLGTEAFF,TGCAGCGTGCGAACCCCAGGTTTGGGAACTGAAGCTTTCTTT
NA,TRBV7-9,TRBJ1-2,many,CASTRGSPNYGYTF,TGTGCCAGCACGCGGGGGAGTCCTAACTATGGCTACACCTTC
NA,TRBV28,TRBJ2-2,few,CASSLNANTGELFF,TGTGCCAGCAGTTTAAATGCGAACACCGGGGAGCTGTTTTTT
NA,TRBV18,TRBJ1-2,few,CASSPEWGRGNANYGYTF,TGTGCCAGCTCACCAGAGTGGGGCAGGGGTAACGCTAACTATGGCTACACCTTC
NA,TRBV5-1,TRBJ1-3,many,CASSLALPGMYGNTIYF,TGCGCCAGCAGCTTGGCCCTCCCTGGGATGTACGGAAACACCATATATTTT
NA,TRBV20-1,TRBJ2-7,many,CSAAPDRSTYEQYF,TGCAGTGCTGCGCCCGACAGGTCGACTTACGAGCAGTACTTC
NA,TRBV29-1,TRBJ2-1,many,CSVEDGDHTSSYNEQFF,TGCAGCGTTGAAGATGGGGATCACACTAGCTCCTACAATGAGCAGTTCTTC
NA,TRBV5-5,TRBJ1-5,many,CASSLDGGLNQPQHF,TGTGCCAGCAGCTTGGACGGGGGCCTAAATCAGCCCCAGCATTTT
TRBD2,TRBV29-1,TRBJ2-7,NA,CSVRLRGGQGNEQYF,TGCAGCGTTAGATTGCGGGGGGGCCAAGGAAACGAGCAGTACTTC
NA,TRBV19,TRBJ1-5,many,CASMGDTRHLSNQPQHF,TGTGCCAGTATGGGGGACACACGACACCTTAGCAATCAGCCCCAGCATTTT